The 5 T cell receptor beta chains presented below share a single source sample, sequenced in a study of T cells in Graves' hyperthyroidism and ophthalmopathy. Template material for amplifying TCR beta CDR3 regions consisted of RNA transcripts. The HTBI set primed first-round TCR CDR3 RT-PCR. TCRdb called the multiplex PCR reads again in MiXCR, with one record for every CDR3 protein. The table records around 290,000 distinct CDR3 sequences, about a sixth of them present only once. The sequenced sample consisted of blood. These receptors were collected from a woman aged 60 to 75 with Graves' ophthalmopathy.

This sequence joins TRBV19 and TRBJ2-1; D uncertain. CDR3 length: 15 amino acids. The V gene's germline CDR1 is LNHDA and CDR2 SQIVND (reference sequence). Trimming pared 0 bases from V and 3 bases from J, leaving 9 bases between. In DNA form, the CDR3 reads TGTGCCAGTAGTATAGACGGCGGAAGCTACAATGAGCAGTTCTTC. It encodes CASSIDGGSYNEQFF.

This clonotype was observed at least ten times. CDR3 bases: TGTGCCAGCAGCCAAGGGGAGGCGGAGTACGAGCAGTACTTC. As protein: CASSQGEAEYEQYF. V is TRBV3-1 and J is TRBJ2-7; TRBD2 might be the D (6 bases). Deletions cut 1 base from V and 4 bases from J, with 11 bases between. This CDR3 is built from 14 residues. CDR1 is LGHDT and CDR2 is YNNKEL in the germline V gene (reference sequence).

The chain uses TRBV3-1 and TRBJ2-3, with D uncertain. Germline V gene lookup returns CDR1 LGHDT and CDR2 YNNKEL (reference sequence). V was pared by 3 bases and J by 3 bases, with 13 bases between. CDR3 size: 15 residues. CDR3 coding DNA: TGTGCCAGCAGCCAGGAGATAAAGCGAACAGATACGCAGTATTTT. Translated, it gives CASSQEIKRTDTQYF.

The chain is built from TRBV20-1 and TRBJ2-1; 7 bases match TRBD1. Per the germline V gene, CDR1 is DFQATT and CDR2 is SNEGSKA (reference sequence). V dropped 5 bases and J dropped 0; count of bases not matched to a gene: 4. This CDR3 is built from 14 residues. CDR3 amino acids: CSASGQSSYNEQFF. The CDR3 nucleotides read TGCAGTGCTTCGGGACAGAGCTCCTACAATGAGCAGTTCTTC.

Turning to this clonotype: A clone one base away is much larger, so this may be a read error. This chain connects TRBV10-2 to TRBJ2-5; D is perhaps TRBD2 (6 bases). V gave up 5 bases and J gave up 4 bases, with 14 bases separating them. CDR3 size: 14 residues. Per germline, CDR1 WSHSY and CDR2 SAAADI. CDR3 amino acids: CASSPVGGSETQYF. The CDR3 DNA is TGCGCCAGCAGTCCGGTCGGGGGATCAGAGACCCAGTACTTC.